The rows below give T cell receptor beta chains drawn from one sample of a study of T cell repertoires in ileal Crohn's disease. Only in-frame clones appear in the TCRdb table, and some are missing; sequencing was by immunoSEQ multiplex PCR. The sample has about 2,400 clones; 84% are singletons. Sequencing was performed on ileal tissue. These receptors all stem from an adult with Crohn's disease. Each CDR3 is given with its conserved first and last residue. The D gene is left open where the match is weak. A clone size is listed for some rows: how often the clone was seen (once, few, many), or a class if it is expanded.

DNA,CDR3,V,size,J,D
TGTGCCAGCAGCAAGAATAAGGGCAATCAGCCCCAGCATTTT,CASSKNKGNQPQHF,TRBV7-9,.,TRBJ1-5,.
TGTGCCAGCAGCCGGGACAGAATTAATTCACCCCTCCACTTT,CASSRDRINSPLHF,TRBV7-9,.,TRBJ1-6,TRBD1
TGTGCCAGCAGCTTGGGAGGGGTACTGGGGGAGCAGTACTTC,CASSLGGVLGEQYF,TRBV5-4,.,TRBJ2-7,.
TGTGCCAGTAGTCCCCGGGACAGGGGCTACGAGCAGTACTTC,CASSPRDRGYEQYF,TRBV19,.,TRBJ2-7,TRBD1
TGTGCCAGCAGTGAGGCTAGCGGCAGTGAGCAGTTCTTC,CASSEASGSEQFF,TRBV2,.,TRBJ2-1,TRBD2
TGTGCCAGCAGCGCCCAGGGCCAGCGGGGGGGCCCAATTGTTACCGGGGAGCTGTTTTTT,CASSAQGQRGGPIVTGELFF,TRBV5-4,.,TRBJ2-2,TRBD2
TGTGCCAGTAGTTCCGGGAATGAAAAACTGTTTTTT,CASSSGNEKLFF,TRBV19,.,TRBJ1-4,.
TGTGCCAGCAGCTTTTTTAACTATGGCTACACCTTC,CASSFFNYGYTF,TRBV7-2,.,TRBJ1-2,.
TGTGCCAGCGGGGACGGACGATGGTCGGGCTACACCTTC,CASGDGRWSGYTF,TRBV25-1,.,TRBJ1-2,.
TGTGCCAGCAGCTTTGAAGGGGGCTCCCGTGGCTACACCTTC,CASSFEGGSRGYTF,TRBV5-4,once,TRBJ1-2,TRBD1